Sequencing of this T cell receptor (beta chain) was carried out in a study of blood T cell repertoires in COVID-19. Study members were between roughly 18 and 89 years old and lived in 24 US regions. V lost 5 bases and J lost 1, with 12 bases in between. From germline, CDR1 is MNHEY and CDR2 SVGAGI. The CDR3 runs to 14 residues. The assay was immunoSEQ multiplex PCR, and TCRdb's table has in-frame clones only and misses some. The sample includes 150,000 to 200,000 clones, roughly four fifths of them seen just once. Sequencing was performed on PBMCs or T cells enriched from blood (not recorded which). This receptor was taken from a man in his fifties who had recovered from COVID-19. The rearrangement joins TRBV6-5 to TRBJ2-7; the D is unclear. The DNA of the CDR3 is TGTGCCAGCAGTCCAATCCGCGGTTCCTACGAGCAGTACTTC. Encoded protein: CASSPIRGSYEQYF.